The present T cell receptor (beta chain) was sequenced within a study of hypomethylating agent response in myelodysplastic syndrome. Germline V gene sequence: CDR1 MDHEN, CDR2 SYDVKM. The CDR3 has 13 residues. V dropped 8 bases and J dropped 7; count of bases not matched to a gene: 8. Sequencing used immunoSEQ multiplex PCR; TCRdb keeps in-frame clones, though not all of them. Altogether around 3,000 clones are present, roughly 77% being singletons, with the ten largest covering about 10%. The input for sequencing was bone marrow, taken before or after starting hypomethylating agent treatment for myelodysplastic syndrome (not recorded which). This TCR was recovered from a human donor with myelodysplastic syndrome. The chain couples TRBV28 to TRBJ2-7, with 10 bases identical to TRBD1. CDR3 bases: TGTGCCAGCTCTGGGACAGGGGCGGGGGAGCAGTACTTC. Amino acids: CASSGTGAGEQYF.